Listed below are T cell receptor beta chains from one sample, sequenced in a study of blood T cells in healthy people across ages. TCRdb reanalysed the 5' RACE reads using MiXCR and keeps one entry per CDR3 protein. The profile shows about 1.1 million distinct CDR3 sequences, roughly two fifths of them singletons. The specimen sequenced was blood. These receptors were collected from a man aged 18 to 30 in good health. CDR3s include the opening cysteine and the closing phenylalanine or tryptophan. D genes are given only for firm matches. Part of the rows lack a size; the others show once, few, many or a class for expanded clones.

- TRBJ2-1 TRBV29-1 once CSSTGGTSYNEQFF TGCAGCTCGACGGGCGGTACCTCCTACAATGAGCAGTTCTTC
- TRBJ1-4 TRBV9 - CASSPHGGLNNEKLFF TGTGCCAGCAGCCCCCACGGGGGGTTGAATAATGAAAAACTGTTTTTT
- TRBJ2-3 TRBV9 few CASSQLASATTDTQYF TGTGCCAGCAGCCAACTCGCTAGCGCTACCACAGATACGCAGTATTTT
- TRBJ2-7 TRBV11-2 few CASSFGRGGQNYEQYF TGTGCCAGCAGCTTTGGCCGGGGTGGACAAAACTACGAGCAGTACTTC
- TRBJ2-3 TRBV12-3/TRBV12-4 many CASSLELNTDTQYF TGTGCCAGCAGTTTAGAACTCAACACAGATACGCAGTATTTT
- TRBJ1-6 TRBV4-2 few CASSQDRKLGGTMRYSPLHF TGTGCCAGCAGCCAAGACCGGAAATTAGGCGGGACAATGAGGTATTCACCCCTCCACTTT
- TRBJ2-3 TRBV5-1 - CVSRSGALTDTQYF TGCGTCAGCAGGTCAGGGGCCCTCACAGATACGCAGTATTTT
TRBD2 TRBJ2-3 TRBV5-5 - CASSLSGDPDAQYF TGTGCCAGCAGCCTCAGCGGGGATCCAGATGCGCAGTATTTT
- TRBJ2-6 TRBV29-1 - CSVVRSGANALTF TGCAGCGTTGTCCGCTCTGGGGCCAACGCCCTGACTTTC
- TRBJ1-5 TRBV28 few CASSLGGFAGNQPQHF TGTGCCAGCAGTTTGGGCGGGTTTGCGGGCAATCAGCCCCAGCATTTT
- TRBJ1-2 TRBV6-4 - CASSDAPEIAGYTF TGTGCCAGCAGTGACGCGCCGGAGATCGCTGGCTACACCTTC
- TRBJ2-1 TRBV11-2 few CASALGGNEQFF TGTGCCAGCGCCCTCGGGGGCAATGAGCAGTTCTTC
TRBD2 TRBJ2-3 TRBV6-6 - CASRPGLATQYF TGTGCCAGCAGACCCGGACTAGCGACGCAGTATTTT
- TRBJ1-1 TRBV29-1 many CSVDQDGNTEAFF TGCAGCGTTGACCAGGACGGGAACACTGAAGCTTTCTTT
- TRBJ2-3 TRBV5-6 few CASSLIVLGGGPSTDTQYF TGTGCCAGCAGCTTGATAGTTTTAGGAGGGGGCCCTAGCACAGATACGCAGTATTTT
TRBD2 TRBJ2-1 TRBV7-6 - CASSLAGGINEQFF TGTGCCAGCAGCCTAGCGGGGGGGATCAATGAGCAGTTCTTC
- TRBJ1-1 TRBV7-2 - CASSPMALEAFF TGTGCCAGCAGCCCGATGGCCCTAGAAGCTTTCTTT
- TRBJ2-3 TRBV4-3 few CASSQRADVGGRILSIDTQYF TGCGCCAGCAGCCAACGTGCGGACGTTGGTGGCCGGATACTTAGCATAGATACGCAGTATTTT
TRBD1 TRBJ1-4 TRBV11-2 few CASIRDRASEKLFF TGTGCCAGCATTCGGGACAGGGCGTCGGAAAAACTGTTTTTT
TRBD2 TRBJ2-5 TRBV20-1 few CSAKTSGGYNEQYF TGCAGTGCTAAGACTAGCGGGGGGTACAATGAGCAGTACTTC
TRBD2 TRBJ2-7 TRBV14 - CAGSQAGLAGHYEQYF TGTGCCGGCAGCCAAGCGGGACTAGCGGGGCACTACGAGCAGTACTTC
- TRBJ1-4 TRBV4-3 - CASSQGGVFANEKLFF TGCGCCAGCAGCCAAGGAGGGGTCTTTGCTAATGAAAAACTGTTTTTT
- TRBJ2-5 TRBV6-2/TRBV6-3 - CASIDRLGAQYF TGTGCCAGCATCGACAGGTTAGGGGCCCAGTACTTC
- TRBJ2-3 TRBV6-4 few CASSDDASTDTQYF TGTGCCAGCAGTGACGACGCTAGCACAGATACGCAGTATTTT
TRBD2 TRBJ2-2 TRBV7-2 - CASSLELAGGNTGELFF TGTGCCAGCAGCTTAGAGCTAGCGGGGGGCAACACCGGGGAGCTGTTTTTT
- TRBJ1-5 TRBV12-3/TRBV12-4 - CASSSENSNQPQHF TGTGCCAGCAGTTCAGAGAATAGCAATCAGCCCCAGCATTTT
- TRBJ2-2 TRBV5-1 - CASSRKGSGNTGELFF TGCGCCAGCAGCCGAAAGGGGAGCGGGAACACCGGGGAGCTGTTTTTT
TRBD1 TRBJ1-2 TRBV7-2 - CASSLRQGGRSYGYTF TGTGCCAGCAGCCTCCGACAGGGAGGTCGGAGCTATGGCTACACCTTC
- TRBJ1-6 TRBV20-1 - CSAQDIRRNSPLHF TGCAGTGCGCAGGACATCCGGAGGAATTCACCCCTCCACTTT
- TRBJ1-1 TRBV4-2 few CASSQVAGMSTEAFF TGTGCCAGCAGCCAAGTAGCAGGGATGAGCACTGAAGCTTTCTTT
TRBD1 TRBJ1-5 TRBV20-1 few CSALQGSVNQPQHF TGCAGTGCTTTACAGGGGTCTGTCAATCAGCCCCAGCATTTT
- TRBJ2-1 TRBV12-3/TRBV12-4 few CASRTRVLDGSYNEQFF TGTGCCAGCAGAACCAGGGTGTTGGATGGGTCCTACAATGAGCAGTTCTTC
- TRBJ2-3 TRBV20-1 - CSASYHSADTQYF TGCAGTGCTAGTTACCATTCGGCGGATACGCAGTATTTT
TRBD2 TRBJ2-1 TRBV6-5 many CASSYEAGLPYNEQFF TGTGCCAGCAGTTACGAGGCGGGACTACCCTACAATGAGCAGTTCTTC
TRBD1 TRBJ1-2 TRBV7-2 - CASSLDRGLGDGYTF TGTGCCAGCAGCCTAGACAGGGGCCTGGGGGATGGCTACACCTTC
- TRBJ1-4 TRBV7-2 once CASSPRASNEKLFF TGTGCCAGCAGCCCCCGGGCCTCGAATGAAAAACTGTTTTTT
- TRBJ2-1 TRBV4-3 few CASSQDGVGSSYNEQFF TGCGCCAGCAGCCAAGATGGGGTGGGGAGCTCCTACAATGAGCAGTTCTTC
- TRBJ2-5 TRBV7-9 few CASSLRQIQETQYF TGTGCCAGCAGCCTACGACAGATCCAAGAGACCCAGTACTTC
TRBD1 TRBJ1-5 TRBV20-1 few CSALGQANQPQHF TGCAGTGCCCTTGGACAGGCCAATCAGCCCCAGCATTTT
- TRBJ2-7 TRBV6-2/TRBV6-3 once CASSYSAQGGYNEQYF TGTGCCAGCAGTTACTCCGCACAGGGGGGGTACAATGAGCAGTACTTC
- TRBJ2-3 TRBV20-1 few CSAAETDTQYF TGCAGTGCAGCGGAGACAGATACGCAGTATTTT
- TRBJ2-5 TRBV20-1 - CSARKSVSRLTEETQYF TGCAGTGCTAGAAAGTCGGTTAGCAGGCTGACAGAAGAGACCCAGTACTTC
- TRBJ1-6 TRBV21-1 many CASSNWDRPSPDNSPLHF TGTGCCAGCAGCAACTGGGACAGACCATCCCCGGATAATTCACCCCTCCACTTT
- TRBJ1-5 TRBV5-1 - CASSLNPSGESNQPQHF TGCGCCAGCAGCTTGAATCCCTCAGGGGAGAGCAATCAGCCCCAGCATTTT
- TRBJ2-7 TRBV13 - CASSVGSQGLWYEQYF TGTGCCAGCAGCGTCGGTAGCCAGGGATTATGGTACGAGCAGTACTTC
- TRBJ2-3 TRBV6-2/TRBV6-3 - CASSDSSRGDTQYF TGTGCCAGCAGTGACTCGAGCCGGGGAGATACGCAGTATTTT
- TRBJ1-2 TRBV9 - CASGVDVNYYGYTF TGTGCCAGCGGCGTAGACGTTAACTACTATGGCTACACCTTC
- TRBJ1-2 TRBV7-2 - CASSLFGGDGSGYTF TGTGCCAGCAGCTTATTCGGGGGCGACGGAAGTGGCTACACCTTC
- TRBJ2-3 TRBV11-2 few CARSYNTDTQYF TGTGCCCGCAGCTATAACACAGATACGCAGTATTTT
TRBD1 TRBJ2-5 TRBV20-1 - CSATGTGGPLVPQETQYF TGCAGTGCGACCGGGACAGGGGGCCCATTGGTTCCGCAAGAGACCCAGTACTTC
TRBD1 TRBJ1-2 TRBV3-1 few CASSHYPGQGMLANYGYTF TGTGCCAGCAGCCATTATCCGGGACAGGGGATGTTGGCTAACTATGGCTACACCTTC
- TRBJ2-3 TRBV7-2 - CASSLDRLTDTQYF TGTGCCAGCAGCTTAGACAGGCTGACAGATACGCAGTATTTT
- TRBJ1-2 TRBV4-2 few CASSPNLVGGADYGYTF TGTGCCAGCAGCCCCAACCTGGTCGGGGGGGCGGACTATGGCTACACCTTC
- TRBJ2-7 TRBV20-1 few CSATGTSGSYEQYF TGCAGTGCTACTGGGACCTCCGGTTCCTACGAGCAGTACTTC
- TRBJ2-5 TRBV7-2 few CASSPSSPQYF TGTGCCAGCAGCCCGTCAAGCCCCCAGTACTTC
- TRBJ2-3 TRBV20-1 few CSAQRQTVVTDTQYF TGCAGTGCTCAGAGACAGACAGTTGTCACAGATACGCAGTATTTT
- TRBJ1-5 TRBV20-1 few CSVGRSNQPQHF TGCAGTGTTGGGAGGAGCAATCAGCCCCAGCATTTT
- TRBJ1-1 TRBV7-9 - CASSLGAGSLEAFF TGTGCCAGCAGCTTAGGGGCCGGGTCCTTAGAAGCTTTCTTT
- TRBJ2-3 TRBV5-1 - CASSYSRDTQYF TGCGCCAGCAGCTACAGCCGGGATACGCAGTATTTT
TRBD1 TRBJ2-1 TRBV27 - CASSPRDRVSYNEQFF TGTGCCAGCAGTCCCCGGGACAGGGTATCCTACAATGAGCAGTTCTTC